Listed here are 5 T cell receptor beta chains from one sample, sequenced in a study of T-cell reconstitution after alpha-beta-depleted transplantation in children. Unique molecular identifiers tagged the TCRbeta library. TCRdb passed the PCR reads through MiXCR, listing each CDR3 protein once. This table has 500,000 to 600,000 distinct CDR3 sequences, approximately 32% appearing once. This sample comprised PBMCs from the stem cell graft donor, obtained from the stem cell graft. These TCRs come from a human donor who donated a stem cell graft to a child with aplastic anemia.

This clonotype appeared a few times. The V call is TRBV10-3, the J call TRBJ1-1, with 9 bases lining up with TRBD1. After removal of 4 bases from V and 1 base from J, the junction contained 10 bases not matched to a gene. CDR3 length: 17 residues. CDR1 is ENHRY and CDR2 is SYGVKD in the germline V gene. CDR3 sequence (DNA): TGTGCCATCAGTGTTCTCTCCCCACAGGGGGCGAACACTGAAGCTTTCTTT. Encoded protein: CAISVLSPQGANTEAFF.

V and J are TRBV28 and TRBJ2-5; maybe TRBD2 (7 bases). In germline, CDR1 is MDHEN, CDR2 SYDVKM. The V end lost 5 bases, the J end lost 4 bases, and 14 bases lay between the germline ends. The CDR3 is 14 amino acids. The CDR3 region has the DNA TGTGCCAGCAGTCCTCTGAGGGGGGGAGAGACCCAGTACTTC. Translating it yields CASSPLRGGETQYF.

This rearrangement joins TRBV7-2 to TRBJ2-7, with TRBD1 matching over 7 bases. V dropped 5 bases and J dropped 4; count of bases not matched to a gene: 14. The CDR3 length is 16 residues. Germline CDR1 is SGHTA and CDR2 is FQGNSA. The CDR3 is CASSQGSGGGLYEQYF. The DNA of the CDR3 is TGTGCCAGCAGCCAGGGGTCAGGGGGTGGTCTTTACGAGCAGTACTTC.

This clonotype was seen more than once but under ten times. CDR3 protein: CASSSKGAEQYF. As DNA, the CDR3 is TGTGCCAGCAGTAGCAAGGGTGCCGAGCAGTACTTC. The rearrangement joins TRBV6-5 to TRBJ2-7, with no clear D. This CDR3 contains 12 residues. Germline loops: CDR1 MNHEY, CDR2 SVGAGI. The germline V and J ends were trimmed by 5 bases and 6 bases, with 11 bases remaining between them.

V is TRBV25-1 and J is TRBJ1-5; tentative D call: TRBD1 (6 bases). The CDR3 sequence is 15 residues long. The germline gives CDR1 MGHDK, CDR2 SYGVNS. V was trimmed by 5 bases and J by 4 bases, leaving 15 bases between them. Here the CDR3 DNA reads TGTGCCAGCAGTCCCGTGGGACACCTTAATCAGCCCCAGCATTTT. This sequence encodes CASSPVGHLNQPQHF.